Below are 6 T cell receptor beta chains sequenced from a single sample in a study of T cell clusters in autoimmune cytopenias. Each sample's input was roughly 250 ng genomic DNA, 30,000 to 45,000 genome equivalents. One tube held mixed TRB-A and TRB-B primer pools for touch-down PCR. TCRdb derives one entry per CDR3 protein from the multiplex PCR reads, leaving out DNA. The repertoire table contains some 12,000 distinct CDR3 sequences. A further study also used this sample, focusing on T cell repertoires in aging, cancer and after chemotherapy.

The source material was peripheral blood. These receptors all stem from a human donor in good health.

This clonotype shows up as medium-sized (0.01 to 0.1%) by frequency. This rearrangement joins TRBV12-3 or TRBV12-4 to TRBJ1-6. This CDR3 region has 14 residues. Here the CDR3 reads CASSLSGVNSPLHF.

By frequency, this clonotype registers medium-sized. The rearrangement uses TRBV7-6 and TRBJ1-3. This CDR3 is built from 16 residues. CDR1 and CDR2 from the germline V gene are SGHVS and FNYEAQ. The CDR3 reads CASSREFAPSGNTIYF.

The V gene is TRBV7-2, the J gene TRBJ2-7; the TRBD1 assignment by TCRdb is unverifiable without DNA. CDR1 and CDR2 from the germline V gene are SGHTA and FQGNSA. This CDR3 has 15 residues. The CDR3 reads CASSLRSGPDYEQYF. Full variable domain (outside the CDR3, taken from reference TRBV7-2 and TRBJ2-7): GAGVSQSPSNKVTEKGKDVELRCDPISGHTALYWYRQSLGQGLEFLIYFQGNSAPDKSGLPSDRFSAERTGGSVSTLTIQRTQQEDSAVYLCASSLRSGPDYEQYFGPGTRLTVT.

The chain is built from TRBV7-2 and TRBJ2-1; TCRdb lists TRBD1, though no DNA is available to test this call. Per the germline V gene, CDR1 is SGHTA and CDR2 is FQGNSA. This CDR3 region has 18 residues. The CDR3 region is CASSSHRVRTDAYNEQFF. The full variable domain, completed using reference TRBV7-2 and TRBJ2-1, is GAGVSQSPSNKVTEKGKDVELRCDPISGHTALYWYRQSLGQGLEFLIYFQGNSAPDKSGLPSDRFSAERTGGSVSTLTIQRTQQEDSAVYLCASSSHRVRTDAYNEQFFGPGTRLTVL.

The chain carries TRBV6-1 and TRBJ2-3; there is no DNA to check the TCRdb D call of TRBD2. CDR1 and CDR2 (germline): MNHNS, SASEGT. This CDR3 is 15 amino acids long. This CDR3 is CASSELAGATDTQYF.

The chain is built from TRBV19 and TRBJ2-2; TCRdb's D call of TRBD1 is untestable without DNA. Germline loops: CDR1 LNHDA, CDR2 SQIVND (reference sequence). The CDR3 spans 15 residues. The CDR3 loop is CASTIWGHNTGELFF.